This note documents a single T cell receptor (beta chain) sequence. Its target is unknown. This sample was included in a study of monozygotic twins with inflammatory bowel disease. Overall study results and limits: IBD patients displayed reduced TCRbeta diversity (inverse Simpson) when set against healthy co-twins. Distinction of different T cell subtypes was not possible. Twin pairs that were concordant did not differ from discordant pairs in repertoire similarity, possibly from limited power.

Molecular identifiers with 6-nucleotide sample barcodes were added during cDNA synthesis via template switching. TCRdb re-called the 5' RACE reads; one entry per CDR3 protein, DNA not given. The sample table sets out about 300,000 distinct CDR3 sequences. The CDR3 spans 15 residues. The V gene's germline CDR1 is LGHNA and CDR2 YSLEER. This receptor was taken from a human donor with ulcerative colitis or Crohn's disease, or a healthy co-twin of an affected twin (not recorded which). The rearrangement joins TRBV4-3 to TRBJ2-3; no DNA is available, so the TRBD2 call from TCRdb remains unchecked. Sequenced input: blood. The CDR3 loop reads CASRAQLAGADTQYF.